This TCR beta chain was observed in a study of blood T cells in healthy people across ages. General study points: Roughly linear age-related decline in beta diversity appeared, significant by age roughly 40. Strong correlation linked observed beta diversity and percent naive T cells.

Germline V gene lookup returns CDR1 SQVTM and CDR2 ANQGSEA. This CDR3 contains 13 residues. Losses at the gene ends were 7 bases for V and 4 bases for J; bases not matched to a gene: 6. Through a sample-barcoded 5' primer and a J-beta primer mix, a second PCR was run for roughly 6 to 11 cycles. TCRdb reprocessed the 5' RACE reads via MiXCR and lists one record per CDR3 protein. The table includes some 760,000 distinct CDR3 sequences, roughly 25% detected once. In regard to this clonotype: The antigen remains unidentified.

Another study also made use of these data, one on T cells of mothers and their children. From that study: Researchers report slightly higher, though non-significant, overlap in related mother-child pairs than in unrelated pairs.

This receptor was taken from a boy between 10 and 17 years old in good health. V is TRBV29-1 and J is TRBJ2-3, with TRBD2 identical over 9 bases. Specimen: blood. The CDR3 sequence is CSGSSGKADTQYF. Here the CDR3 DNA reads TGCAGCGGGTCTAGCGGGAAGGCAGATACGCAGTATTTT.